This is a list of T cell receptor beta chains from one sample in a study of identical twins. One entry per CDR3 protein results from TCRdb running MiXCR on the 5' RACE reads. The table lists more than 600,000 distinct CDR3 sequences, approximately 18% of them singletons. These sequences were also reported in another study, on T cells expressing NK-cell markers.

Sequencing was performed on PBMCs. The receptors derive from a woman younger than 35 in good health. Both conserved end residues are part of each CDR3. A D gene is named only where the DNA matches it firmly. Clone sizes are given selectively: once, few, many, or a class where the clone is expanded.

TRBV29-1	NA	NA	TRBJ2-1	CSVEEGQLNEQFF	TGCAGCGTTGAAGAGGGGCAACTCAATGAGCAGTTCTTC
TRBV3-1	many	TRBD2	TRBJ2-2	CASSQTSGNTGELFF	TGTGCCAGCAGCCAAACTAGCGGGAACACCGGGGAGCTGTTTTTT
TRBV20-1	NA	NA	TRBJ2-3	CSARERPRTQYF	TGCAGTGCTCGGGAGCGCCCCCGTACGCAGTATTTT
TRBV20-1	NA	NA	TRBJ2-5	CSAREGAKETQYF	TGCAGTGCTAGAGAAGGAGCAAAAGAGACCCAGTACTTC
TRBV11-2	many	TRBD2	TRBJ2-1	CASSGTSGRVDNEQFF	TGTGCCAGCAGCGGGACTAGCGGGAGAGTAGACAATGAGCAGTTCTTC
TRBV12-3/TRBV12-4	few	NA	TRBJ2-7	CASSLGRIEQYF	TGTGCCAGCAGTTTAGGTAGGATCGAGCAGTACTTC
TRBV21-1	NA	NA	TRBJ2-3	CASSKEEGSTDTQYF	TGTGCCAGCAGCAAAGAAGAAGGCAGCACAGATACGCAGTATTTT
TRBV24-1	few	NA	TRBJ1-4	CATSEQGRSARTNEKLFF	TGTGCCACCAGTGAACAAGGACGGTCTGCGAGGACTAATGAAAAACTGTTTTTT
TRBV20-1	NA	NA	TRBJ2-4	CSARERNPTGLAKNIQYF	TGCAGTGCTAGAGAACGAAACCCGACAGGTCTAGCCAAAAACATTCAGTACTTC
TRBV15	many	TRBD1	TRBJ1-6	CATSREGQGNSPLHF	TGTGCCACCAGCAGAGAGGGACAGGGAAATTCACCCCTCCACTTT
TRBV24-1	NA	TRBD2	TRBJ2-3	CATSDSGTSTGDTQYF	TGTGCCACCAGTGATTCCGGGACTAGCACCGGGGATACGCAGTATTTT
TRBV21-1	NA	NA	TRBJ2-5	CASSKRDRGLRETQYF	TGTGCCAGCAGCAAAAGGGACAGGGGGCTTCGAGAGACCCAGTACTTC
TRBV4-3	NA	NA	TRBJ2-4	CASSQKAKNIQYF	TGCGCCAGCAGCCAGAAAGCCAAAAACATTCAGTACTTC
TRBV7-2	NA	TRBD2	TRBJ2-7	CASSLKLAGGPEQYF	TGTGCCAGCAGCTTGAAATTAGCGGGAGGGCCCGAGCAGTACTTC
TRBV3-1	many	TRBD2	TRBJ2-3	CASSQTSGRAQYF	TGTGCCAGCAGCCAAACTAGCGGGAGGGCGCAGTATTTT